The entry below describes one TCR beta chain. The CDR3 extends over 14 amino acids. J lost 6 bases, V lost 4 bases, and 6 bases had no gene match. In germline, CDR1 is SGHRS, CDR2 YFSETQ. The data are from a study of memory CD4+ T cells and cytomegalovirus serostatus. The sort gate was single viable CD3+CD4+CD8-CD45RO+ cells for memory CD4+ T cells. CD4+ T cells were isolated by positive magnetic selection. In the original processing: Out-of-frame sequences were removed, leaving 2 million to 2.5 million distinct TCRbeta sequences. The table came from immunoSEQ multiplex PCR; TCRdb's copy has only in-frame clones and leaves some out. Clone size and V and J calls were adopted from that table, with D and trimming inferred from the DNA. Of around 84,000 clones listed, approximately 80% are singletons.

This TCR was sampled from an adult in good health and CMV-seronegative. The sequencing sample was made of memory CD4+ T cells from blood. The rearrangement links TRBV5-1 to TRBJ2-3; 9 bases map to TRBD1. CDR3 sequence reads: CASSEQGAPDTQYF. The DNA for the CDR3 is TGCGCCAGCAGCGAACAGGGGGCGCCGGATACGCAGTATTTT. Complete variable domain (other parts from reference TRBV5-1 and TRBJ2-3): KAGVTQTPRYLIKTRGQQVTLSCSPISGHRSVSWYQQTPGQGLQFLFEYFSETQRNKGNFPGRFSGRQFSNSRSEMNVSTLELGDSALYLCASSEQGAPDTQYFGPGTRLTVL.